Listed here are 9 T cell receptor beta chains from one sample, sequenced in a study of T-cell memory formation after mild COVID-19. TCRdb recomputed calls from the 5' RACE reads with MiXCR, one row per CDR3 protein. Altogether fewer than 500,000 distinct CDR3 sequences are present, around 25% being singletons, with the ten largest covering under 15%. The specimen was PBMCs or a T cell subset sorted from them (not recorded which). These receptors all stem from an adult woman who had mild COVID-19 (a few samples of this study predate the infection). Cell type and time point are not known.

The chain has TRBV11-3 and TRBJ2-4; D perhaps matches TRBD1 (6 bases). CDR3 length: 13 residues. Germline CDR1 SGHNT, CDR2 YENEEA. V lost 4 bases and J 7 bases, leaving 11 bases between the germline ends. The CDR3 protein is CASSSRTANIQYF. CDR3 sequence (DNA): TGTGCCAGCAGCTCCCGGACAGCCAACATTCAGTACTTC. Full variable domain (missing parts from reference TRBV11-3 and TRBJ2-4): EAGVVQSPRYKIIEKKQPVAFWCNPISGHNTLYWYLQNLGQGPELLIRYENEEAVDDSQLPKDRFSAERLKGVDSTLKIQPAELGDSAVYLCASSSRTANIQYFGAGTRLSVL.

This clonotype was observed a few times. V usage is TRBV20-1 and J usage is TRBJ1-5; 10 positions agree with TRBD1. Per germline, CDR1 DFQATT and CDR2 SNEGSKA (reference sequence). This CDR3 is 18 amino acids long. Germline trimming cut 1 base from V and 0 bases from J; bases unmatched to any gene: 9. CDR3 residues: CSARGDRGVSYSNQPQHF. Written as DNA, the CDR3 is TGCAGTGCTAGAGGGGACAGGGGCGTCTCGTATAGCAATCAGCCCCAGCATTTT.

CDR3 bases: TGTGCCAGCAGCGCCCGGGACCAGAAGCAGTTCTTC. Its translation: CASSARDQKQFF. The J gene is TRBJ2-1, the V gene TRBV7-2; TRBD1 or TRBD2 may be the D gene (5 bases each). V gave up 5 bases and J gave up 11 bases, with 13 bases separating them. There are 12 residues in the CDR3. Germline CDR1 is SGHTA and CDR2 is FQGNSA.

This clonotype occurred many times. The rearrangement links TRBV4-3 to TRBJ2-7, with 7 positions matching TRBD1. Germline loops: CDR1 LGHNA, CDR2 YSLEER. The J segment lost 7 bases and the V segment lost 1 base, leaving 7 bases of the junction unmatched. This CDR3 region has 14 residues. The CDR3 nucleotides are TGCGCCAGCAGCCAAGCGACAGCAGGGGGAGAGCAGTACTTC. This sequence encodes CASSQATAGGEQYF.

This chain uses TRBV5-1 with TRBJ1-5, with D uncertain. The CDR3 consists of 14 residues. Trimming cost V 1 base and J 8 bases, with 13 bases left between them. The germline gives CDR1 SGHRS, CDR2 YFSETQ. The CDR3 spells CASSLLGRNEPQHF. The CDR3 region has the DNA TGCGCCAGCAGCTTGCTTGGCAGGAATGAGCCCCAGCATTTT.

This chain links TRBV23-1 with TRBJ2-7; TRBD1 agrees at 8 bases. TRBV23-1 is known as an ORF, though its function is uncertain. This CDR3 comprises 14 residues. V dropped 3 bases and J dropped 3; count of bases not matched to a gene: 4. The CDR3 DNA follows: TGCGCCAGCAGTCATTGGGACAGGTGCTACGAGCAGTACTTC. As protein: CASSHWDRCYEQYF.

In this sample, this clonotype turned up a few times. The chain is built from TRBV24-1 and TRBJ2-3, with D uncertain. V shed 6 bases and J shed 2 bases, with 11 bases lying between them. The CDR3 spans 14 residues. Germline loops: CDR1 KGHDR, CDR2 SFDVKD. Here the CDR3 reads CATSYREVTDTQYF. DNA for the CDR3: TGTGCCACCAGTTATCGAGAGGTCACAGATACGCAGTATTTT.

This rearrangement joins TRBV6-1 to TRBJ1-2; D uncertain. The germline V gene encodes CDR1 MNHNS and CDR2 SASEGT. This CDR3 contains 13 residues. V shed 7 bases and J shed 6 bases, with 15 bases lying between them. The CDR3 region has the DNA TGTGCCAGCAACGGTCCCCGGCTTAATGGCTACACCTTC. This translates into CASNGPRLNGYTF.

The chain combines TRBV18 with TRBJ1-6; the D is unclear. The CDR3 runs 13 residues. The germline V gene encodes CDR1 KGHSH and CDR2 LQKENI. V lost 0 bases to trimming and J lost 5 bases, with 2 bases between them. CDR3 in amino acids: CASSPPHNSPLHF. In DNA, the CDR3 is TGTGCCAGCTCACCACCCCATAATTCACCCCTCCACTTT.